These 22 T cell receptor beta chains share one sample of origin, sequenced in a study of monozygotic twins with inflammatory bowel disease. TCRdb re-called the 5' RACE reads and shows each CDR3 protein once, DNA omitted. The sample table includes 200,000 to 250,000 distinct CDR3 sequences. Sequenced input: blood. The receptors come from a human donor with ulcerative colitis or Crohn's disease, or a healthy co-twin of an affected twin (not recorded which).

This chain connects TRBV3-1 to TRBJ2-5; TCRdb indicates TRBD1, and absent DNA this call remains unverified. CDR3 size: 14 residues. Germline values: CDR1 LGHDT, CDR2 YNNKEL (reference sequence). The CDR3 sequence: CASSQWDGQETQYF.

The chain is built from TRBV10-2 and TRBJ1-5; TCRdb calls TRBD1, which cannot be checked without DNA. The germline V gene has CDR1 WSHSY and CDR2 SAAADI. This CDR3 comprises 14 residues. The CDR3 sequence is CASTMTGWGQPQHF.

The CDR3 spells CASSLRLVTGELLF. The rearrangement joins TRBV4-2 to TRBJ2-2. Germline-derived CDR1 and CDR2 are LGHNA and YNFKEQ. The CDR3 totals 14 residues.

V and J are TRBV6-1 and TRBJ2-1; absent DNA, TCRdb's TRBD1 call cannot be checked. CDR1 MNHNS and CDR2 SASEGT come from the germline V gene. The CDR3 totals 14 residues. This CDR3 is CASRRGQSYNEQFF.

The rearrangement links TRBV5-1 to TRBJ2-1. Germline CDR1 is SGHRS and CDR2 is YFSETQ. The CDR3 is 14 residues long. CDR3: CASSVGTGSYEQFF.

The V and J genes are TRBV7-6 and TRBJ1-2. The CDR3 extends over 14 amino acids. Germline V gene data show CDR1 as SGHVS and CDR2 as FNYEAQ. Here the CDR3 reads CASSWADSNYGYTF.

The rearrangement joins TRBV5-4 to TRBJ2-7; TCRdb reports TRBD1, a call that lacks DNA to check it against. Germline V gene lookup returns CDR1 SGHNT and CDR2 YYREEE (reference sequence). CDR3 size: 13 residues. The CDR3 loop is CASSYSTGNEQYF. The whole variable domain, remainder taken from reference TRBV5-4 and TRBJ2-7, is ETGVTQSPTHLIKTRGQQVTLRCSSQSGHNTVSWYQQALGQGPQFIFQYYREEENGRGNFPPRFSGLQFPNYSSELNVNALELDDSALYLCASSYSTGNEQYFGPGTRLTVT.

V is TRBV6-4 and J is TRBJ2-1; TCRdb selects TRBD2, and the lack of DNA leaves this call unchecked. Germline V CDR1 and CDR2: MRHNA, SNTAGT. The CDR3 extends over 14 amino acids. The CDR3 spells CASSDSSGEGEQFF.

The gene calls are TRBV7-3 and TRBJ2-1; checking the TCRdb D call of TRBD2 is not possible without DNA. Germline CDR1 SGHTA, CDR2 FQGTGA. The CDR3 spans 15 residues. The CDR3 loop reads CASSQSGGARDEQFF.

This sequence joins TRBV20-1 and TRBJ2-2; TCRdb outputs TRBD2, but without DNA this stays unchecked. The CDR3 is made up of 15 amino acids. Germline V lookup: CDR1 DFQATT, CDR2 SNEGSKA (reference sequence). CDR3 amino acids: CSATAGGPNTGELFF.

The CDR3 is CASSLAWTNEKLFF. The chain links TRBV27 to TRBJ1-4. This CDR3 contains 14 residues. CDR1 MNHEY and CDR2 SMNVEV come from the germline V gene (reference sequence).

CDR3 in amino acids: CSPDVWALETQYF. This chain connects TRBV20-1 to TRBJ2-5; TCRdb returns TRBD1, unconfirmable since there is no DNA. CDR3 length: 13 residues. CDR1 is DFQATT and CDR2 is SNEGSKA in the germline V gene (reference sequence).

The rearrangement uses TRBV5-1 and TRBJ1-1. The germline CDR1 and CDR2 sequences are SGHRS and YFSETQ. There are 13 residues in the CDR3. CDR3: CASGMDTNTEAFF. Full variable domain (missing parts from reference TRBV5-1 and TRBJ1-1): KAGVTQTPRYLIKTRGQQVTLSCSPISGHRSVSWYQQTPGQGLQFLFEYFSETQRNKGNFPGRFSGRQFSNSRSEMNVSTLELGDSALYLCASGMDTNTEAFFGQGTRLTVV.

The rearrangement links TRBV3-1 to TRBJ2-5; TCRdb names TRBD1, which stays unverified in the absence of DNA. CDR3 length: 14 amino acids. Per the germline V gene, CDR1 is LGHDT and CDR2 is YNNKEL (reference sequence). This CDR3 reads CASSQRSGAETQYF.

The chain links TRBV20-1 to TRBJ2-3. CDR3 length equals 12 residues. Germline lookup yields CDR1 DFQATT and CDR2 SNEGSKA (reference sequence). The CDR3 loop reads CSASLPRDTQYF.

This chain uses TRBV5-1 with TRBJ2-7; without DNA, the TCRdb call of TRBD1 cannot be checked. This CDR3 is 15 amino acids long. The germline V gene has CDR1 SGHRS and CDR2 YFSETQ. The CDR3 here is CASSTGQGSNYEQYF.

The CDR3 reads CASSTGVDRTNSPLHF. The chain joins TRBV5-1 to TRBJ1-6; TCRdb designates TRBD1, a call that cannot be tested without DNA. The CDR3 consists of 16 residues. Germline assignment: CDR1 SGHRS and CDR2 YFSETQ.

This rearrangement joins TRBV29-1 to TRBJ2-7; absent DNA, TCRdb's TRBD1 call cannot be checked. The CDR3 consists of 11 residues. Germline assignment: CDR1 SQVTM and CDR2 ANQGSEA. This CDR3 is CSVGRGYEQYF.

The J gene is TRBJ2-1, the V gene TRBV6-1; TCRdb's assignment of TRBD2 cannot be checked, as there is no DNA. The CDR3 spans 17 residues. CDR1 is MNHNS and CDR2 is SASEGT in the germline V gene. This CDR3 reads CASSDQRGALPYNEQFF.

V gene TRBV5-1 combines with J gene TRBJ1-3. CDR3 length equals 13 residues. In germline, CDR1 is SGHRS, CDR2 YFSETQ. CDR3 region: CASSSALGNTIYF. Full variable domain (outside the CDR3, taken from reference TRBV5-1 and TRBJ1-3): KAGVTQTPRYLIKTRGQQVTLSCSPISGHRSVSWYQQTPGQGLQFLFEYFSETQRNKGNFPGRFSGRQFSNSRSEMNVSTLELGDSALYLCASSSALGNTIYFGEGSWLTVV.

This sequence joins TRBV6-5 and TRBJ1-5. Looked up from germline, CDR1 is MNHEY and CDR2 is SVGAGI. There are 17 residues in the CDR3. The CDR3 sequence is CASSYSGGVDSNQPQHF.

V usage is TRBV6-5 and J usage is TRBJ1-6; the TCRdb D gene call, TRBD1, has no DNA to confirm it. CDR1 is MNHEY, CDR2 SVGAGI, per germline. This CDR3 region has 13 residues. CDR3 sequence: CAVGAVYNSPLHF.